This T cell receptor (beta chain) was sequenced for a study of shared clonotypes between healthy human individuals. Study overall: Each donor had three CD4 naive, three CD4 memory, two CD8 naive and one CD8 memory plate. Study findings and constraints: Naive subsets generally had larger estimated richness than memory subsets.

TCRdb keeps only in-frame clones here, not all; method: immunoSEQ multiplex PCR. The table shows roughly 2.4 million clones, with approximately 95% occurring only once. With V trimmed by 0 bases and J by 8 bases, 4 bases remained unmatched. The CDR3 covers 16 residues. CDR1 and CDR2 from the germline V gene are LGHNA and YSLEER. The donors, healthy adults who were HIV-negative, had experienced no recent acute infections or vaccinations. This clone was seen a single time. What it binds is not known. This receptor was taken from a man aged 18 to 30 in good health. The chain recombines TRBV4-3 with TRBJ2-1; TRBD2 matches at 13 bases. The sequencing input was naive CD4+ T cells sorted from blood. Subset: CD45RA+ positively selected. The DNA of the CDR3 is TGCGCCAGCAGCCAAGATGGACTAGCGGGAGTCGATGAGCAGTTCTTC. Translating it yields CASSQDGLAGVDEQFF.